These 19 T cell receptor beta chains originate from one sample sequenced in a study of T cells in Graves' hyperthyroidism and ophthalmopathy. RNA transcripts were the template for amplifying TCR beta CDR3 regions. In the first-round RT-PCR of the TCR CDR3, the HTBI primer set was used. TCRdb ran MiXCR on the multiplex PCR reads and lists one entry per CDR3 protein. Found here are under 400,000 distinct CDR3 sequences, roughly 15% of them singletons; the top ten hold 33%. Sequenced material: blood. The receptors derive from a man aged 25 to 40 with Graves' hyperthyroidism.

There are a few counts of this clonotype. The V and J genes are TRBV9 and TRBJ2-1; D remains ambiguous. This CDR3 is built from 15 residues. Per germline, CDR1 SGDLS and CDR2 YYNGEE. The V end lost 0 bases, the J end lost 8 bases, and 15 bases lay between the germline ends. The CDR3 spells CASSVGGEGDHEQFF. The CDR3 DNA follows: TGTGCCAGCAGCGTAGGTGGGGAAGGAGATCATGAGCAGTTCTTC.

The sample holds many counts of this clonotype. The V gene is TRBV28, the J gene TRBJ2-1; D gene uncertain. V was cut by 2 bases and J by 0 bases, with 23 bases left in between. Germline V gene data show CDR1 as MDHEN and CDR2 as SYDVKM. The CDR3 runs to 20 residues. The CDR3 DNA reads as TGTGCCAGCAGTTTAAGGCGTTTGGGCCAACCTTTACGCTCCTACAATGAGCAGTTCTTC. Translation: CASSLRRLGQPLRSYNEQFF.

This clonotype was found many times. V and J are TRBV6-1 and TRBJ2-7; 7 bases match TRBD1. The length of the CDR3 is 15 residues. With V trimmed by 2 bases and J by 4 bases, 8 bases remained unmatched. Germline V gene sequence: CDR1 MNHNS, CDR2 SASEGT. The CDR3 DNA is TGTGCCAGCAGTGAAACGACAGGGCTCTTTTACGAGCAGTACTTC. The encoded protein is CASSETTGLFYEQYF.

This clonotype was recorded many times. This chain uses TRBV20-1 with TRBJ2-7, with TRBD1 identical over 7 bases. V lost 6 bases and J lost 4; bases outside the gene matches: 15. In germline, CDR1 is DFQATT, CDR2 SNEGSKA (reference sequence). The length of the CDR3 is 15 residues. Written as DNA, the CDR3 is TGCAGTGCCACAACCGGGACAGCCAAAAGTTACGAGCAGTACTTC. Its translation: CSATTGTAKSYEQYF.

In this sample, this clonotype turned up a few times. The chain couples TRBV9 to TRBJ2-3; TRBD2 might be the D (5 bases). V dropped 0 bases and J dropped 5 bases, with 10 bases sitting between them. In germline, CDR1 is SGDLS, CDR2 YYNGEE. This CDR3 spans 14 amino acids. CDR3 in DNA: TGTGCCAGCAGCGTAGTGGCCGAGGGAGATACGCAGTATTTT. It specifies CASSVVAEGDTQYF.

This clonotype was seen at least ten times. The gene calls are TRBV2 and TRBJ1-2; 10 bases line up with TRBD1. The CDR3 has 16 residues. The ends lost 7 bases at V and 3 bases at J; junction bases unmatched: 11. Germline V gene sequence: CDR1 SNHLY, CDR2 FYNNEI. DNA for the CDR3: TGTGCCAGCATGTTCGGACAGGGGGGCCCTCACTATGGCTACACCTTC. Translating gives CASMFGQGGPHYGYTF.

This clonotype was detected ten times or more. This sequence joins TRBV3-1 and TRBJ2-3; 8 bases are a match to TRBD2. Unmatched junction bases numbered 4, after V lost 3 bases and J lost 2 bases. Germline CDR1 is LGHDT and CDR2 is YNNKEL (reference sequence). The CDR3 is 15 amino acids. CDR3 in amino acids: CASSHGGGITDTQYF. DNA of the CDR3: TGTGCCAGCAGCCACGGGGGGGGTATCACAGATACGCAGTATTTT.

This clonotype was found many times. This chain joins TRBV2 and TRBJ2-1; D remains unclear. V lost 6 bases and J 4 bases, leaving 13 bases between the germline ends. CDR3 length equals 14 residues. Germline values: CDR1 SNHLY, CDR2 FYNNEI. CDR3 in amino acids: CASSIESPYNEQFF. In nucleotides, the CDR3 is TGTGCCAGCAGCATTGAATCCCCATACAATGAGCAGTTCTTC.

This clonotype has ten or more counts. CDR3 sequence reads: CSAGGEIQGDTEAFF. For the CDR3, the DNA is TGCAGTGCTGGTGGAGAGATCCAAGGGGACACTGAAGCTTTCTTT. The rearrangement joins TRBV20-1 to TRBJ1-1; tentative D call: TRBD1 (5 bases). V dropped 5 bases and J dropped 3 bases, with 19 bases sitting between them. The CDR3 extends over 15 amino acids. The V gene's germline CDR1 is DFQATT and CDR2 SNEGSKA (reference sequence).

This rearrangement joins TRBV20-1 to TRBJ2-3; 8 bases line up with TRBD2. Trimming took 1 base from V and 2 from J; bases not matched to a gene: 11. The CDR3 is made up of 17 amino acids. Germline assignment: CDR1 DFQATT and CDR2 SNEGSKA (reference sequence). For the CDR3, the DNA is TGCAGTGCTAGAGGGGAGGCTAGCGGGCAAACCACAGATACGCAGTATTTT. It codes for CSARGEASGQTTDTQYF.

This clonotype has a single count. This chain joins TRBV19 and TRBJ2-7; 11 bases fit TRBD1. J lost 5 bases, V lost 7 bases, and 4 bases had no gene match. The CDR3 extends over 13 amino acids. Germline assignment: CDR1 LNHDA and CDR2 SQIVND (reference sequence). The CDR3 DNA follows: TGTGCCAGTAAGGGACAGGGGGGGGACGAGCAGTACTTC. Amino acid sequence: CASKGQGGDEQYF.

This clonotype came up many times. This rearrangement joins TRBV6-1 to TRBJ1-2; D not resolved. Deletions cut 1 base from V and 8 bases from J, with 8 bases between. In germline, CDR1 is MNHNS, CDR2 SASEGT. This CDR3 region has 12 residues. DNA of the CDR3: TGTGCCAGCAGTGAAGGGAAACAGGGCTACACCTTC. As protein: CASSEGKQGYTF.

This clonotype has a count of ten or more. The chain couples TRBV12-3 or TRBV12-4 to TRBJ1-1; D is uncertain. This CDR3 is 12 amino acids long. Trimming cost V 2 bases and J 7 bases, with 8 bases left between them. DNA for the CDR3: TGTGCCAGCAGTTTAAGGCCGAATGAAGCTTTCTTT. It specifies CASSLRPNEAFF.

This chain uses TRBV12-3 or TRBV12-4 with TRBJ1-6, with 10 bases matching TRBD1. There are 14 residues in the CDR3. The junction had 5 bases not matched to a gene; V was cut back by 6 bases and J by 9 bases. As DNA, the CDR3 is TGTGCCAGCAGCGACAGGGGGCGCGGTTCACCCCTCCACTTT. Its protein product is CASSDRGRGSPLHF.

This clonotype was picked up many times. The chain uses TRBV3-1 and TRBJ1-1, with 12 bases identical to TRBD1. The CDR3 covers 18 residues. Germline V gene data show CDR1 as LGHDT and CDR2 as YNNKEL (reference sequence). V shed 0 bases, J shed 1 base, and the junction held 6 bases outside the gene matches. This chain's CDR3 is CASSQDGGTGGPNTEAFF. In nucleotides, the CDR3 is TGTGCCAGCAGCCAAGATGGGGGGACAGGGGGCCCGAACACTGAAGCTTTCTTT.

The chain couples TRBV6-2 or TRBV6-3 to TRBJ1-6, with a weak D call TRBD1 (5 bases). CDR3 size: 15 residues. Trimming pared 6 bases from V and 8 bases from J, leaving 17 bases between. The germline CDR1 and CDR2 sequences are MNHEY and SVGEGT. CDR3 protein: CASSKSPEGHSPLHF. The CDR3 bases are TGTGCCAGCAGCAAATCACCAGAGGGGCATTCACCCCTCCACTTT.

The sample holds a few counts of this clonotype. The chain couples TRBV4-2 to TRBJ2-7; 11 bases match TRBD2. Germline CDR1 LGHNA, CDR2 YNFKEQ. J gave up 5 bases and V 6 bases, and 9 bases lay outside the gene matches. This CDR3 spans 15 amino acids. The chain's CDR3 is CASSYSGREGDEQYF. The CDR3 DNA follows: TGTGCCAGCAGTTATAGCGGGAGGGAAGGGGACGAGCAGTACTTC.

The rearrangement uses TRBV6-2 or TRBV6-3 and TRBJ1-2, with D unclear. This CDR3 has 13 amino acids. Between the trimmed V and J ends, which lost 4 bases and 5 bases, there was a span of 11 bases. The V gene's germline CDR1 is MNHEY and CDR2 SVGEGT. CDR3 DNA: TGTGCCAGCAGTTTGGTGATTGGGTATGGCTACACCTTC. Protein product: CASSLVIGYGYTF.

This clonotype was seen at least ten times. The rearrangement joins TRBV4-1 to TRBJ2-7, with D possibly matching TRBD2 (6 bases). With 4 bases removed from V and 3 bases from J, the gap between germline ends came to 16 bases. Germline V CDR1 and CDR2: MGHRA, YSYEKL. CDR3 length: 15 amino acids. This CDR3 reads CASSPYSRGDYEQYF. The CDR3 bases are TGCGCCAGCAGCCCCTACTCGCGGGGAGACTACGAGCAGTACTTC.